A selection of T cell receptor beta chains follows, all from one sample in a study of OX40 agonist ivuxolimab in advanced cancers. Here immunoSEQ multiplex PCR was the method, and the copy in TCRdb shows in-frame clones only, minus some. The sample shows tens of thousands of clones, roughly 80% of them seen only once. Sequencing was performed on CD4+ or CD8+ T cells sorted from blood, taken in a trial of the OX40 agonist ivuxolimab. The receptor set was obtained from an adult with an advanced solid tumor such as melanoma, head and neck, liver or kidney cancer. The CDR3 runs from the conserved cysteine through the conserved F or W. The order of the fields is V gene, D gene, clone size, J gene, CDR3 length, CDR3 protein, CDR3 DNA. The D gene is left open where the match is weak. Some rows have no size entry. The others give once, few or many, or a class for an expanded clone.

>TRBV6-6|TRBD1|few|TRBJ1-2|14
CASIRTGANYGYTF
TGTGCCAGCATACGGACAGGTGCGAACTATGGCTACACCTTC
>TRBV5-1|TRBD1|NA|TRBJ2-5|15
CASSLDRGLRETQYF
TGCGCCAGCAGCTTGGACAGGGGGCTTCGAGAGACCCAGTACTTC
>TRBV5-8|TRBD1|NA|TRBJ2-1|15
CASSLGTGSHNEQFF
TGTGCCAGCAGCTTGGGGACAGGGTCCCACAATGAGCAGTTCTTC
>TRBV7-9|NA|NA|TRBJ2-1|15
CASSPKGGAYNEQFF
TGTGCCAGCAGCCCAAAGGGTGGCGCCTACAATGAGCAGTTCTTC
>TRBV7-7|NA|NA|TRBJ2-7|13
CASSPGRSYEQYF
TGTGCCAGCAGCCCGGGACGGAGCTACGAGCAGTACTTC
>TRBV10-2|TRBD2|NA|TRBJ2-2|16
CASSASGSTNTGELFF
TGCGCCAGCAGCGCTAGCGGGAGCACGAACACCGGGGAGCTGTTTTTT
>TRBV5-5|NA|NA|TRBJ2-7|14
CASSLSGGSYEQYF
TGTGCCAGCAGCTTGAGTGGCGGCTCCTACGAGCAGTACTTC
>TRBV7-9|NA|NA|TRBJ2-1|15
CASSLVSYNLNEQFF
TGTGCCAGCAGCTTAGTTAGTTACAACCTCAATGAGCAGTTCTTC
>TRBV18|NA|NA|TRBJ2-7|14
CASSPSVGPGEQYF
TGTGCCAGCTCACCCTCCGTGGGGCCTGGAGAGCAGTACTTC
>TRBV4-3|TRBD1|NA|TRBJ2-6|15
CASSLTGVGANVLTF
TGCGCCAGCAGCCTGACAGGGGTTGGGGCCAACGTCCTGACTTTC
>TRBV19|TRBD2|NA|TRBJ2-1|17
CASSTGTSGRGYNEQFF
TGTGCCAGTAGTACCGGGACTAGCGGGAGGGGGTACAATGAGCAGTTCTTC
>TRBV27|TRBD1|NA|TRBJ1-1|13
CASRGTENTEAFF
TGTGCCAGCAGGGGGACAGAGAACACTGAAGCTTTCTTT
>TRBV7-9|TRBD1|NA|TRBJ2-2|15
CASSLDRGSTGELFF
TGTGCCAGCAGCTTAGACAGGGGGAGCACCGGGGAGCTGTTTTTT
>TRBV11-2|NA|NA|TRBJ1-5|16
CASSLGRGRGGQPQHF
TGTGCCAGCAGCTTAGGTCGAGGCAGGGGAGGTCAGCCCCAGCATTTT
>TRBV5-6|NA|NA|TRBJ2-2|17
CASSLAGVGTNTGELFF
TGTGCCAGCAGCTTGGCTGGGGTGGGGACGAACACCGGGGAGCTGTTTTTT
>TRBV2|NA|NA|TRBJ1-1|15
CASSAGQTTTLKAFF
TGTGCCAGCAGTGCGGGGCAGACCACCACACTGAAAGCTTTCTTT
>TRBV5-1|NA|NA|TRBJ2-5|13
CASSATGGETQYF
TGCGCCAGCAGCGCGACAGGAGGAGAGACCCAGTACTTC
>TRBV5-7|NA|NA|TRBJ1-3|16
CASSDYRGTSGNTIYF
TGTGCCAGCAGCGACTACCGAGGAACCTCTGGAAACACCATATATTTT
>TRBV5-6|TRBD1|few|TRBJ2-3|15
CASSLIGRGTDTQYF
TGTGCCAGCAGCTTGATAGGCAGGGGGACAGATACGCAGTATTTT
>TRBV11-2|NA|few|TRBJ2-1|14
CASSLVALNNEQFF
TGTGCCAGCAGCTTAGTTGCCCTGAACAATGAGCAGTTCTTC
>TRBV6-1|NA|NA|TRBJ1-4|13
CASSAQNNEKLFF
TGTGCCAGCAGTGCGCAAAATAATGAAAAACTGTTTTTT
>TRBV15|NA|NA|TRBJ2-2|13
CATSQHNTGELFF
TGTGCCACCAGTCAACACAACACCGGGGAGCTGTTTTTT
>TRBV7-9|NA|NA|TRBJ2-5|13
CASSEQGEATQYF
TGTGCCAGCAGCGAACAGGGTGAGGCGACCCAGTACTTC
>TRBV9|TRBD1|few|TRBJ1-1|17
CASSKGTGEGMNTEAFF
TGTGCCAGCAGCAAAGGGACAGGGGAAGGCATGAACACTGAAGCTTTCTTT
>TRBV6-5|TRBD1|few|TRBJ2-7|12
CASSNTGGRQYF
TGTGCCAGCAGCAACACAGGGGGGCGGCAGTACTTC
>TRBV19|NA|NA|TRBJ1-4|14
CASSIGRGGEKLFF
TGTGCCAGTAGTATCGGCAGGGGAGGTGAAAAACTGTTTTTT
>TRBV27|NA|NA|TRBJ2-5|13
CASSSWYEETQYF
TGTGCCAGCAGTTCCTGGTATGAAGAGACCCAGTACTTC
>TRBV6-5|TRBD1|many|TRBJ1-2|16
CASSYLRTGGGYGYTF
TGTGCCAGCAGTTACCTTCGGACAGGGGGCGGTTATGGCTACACCTTC
>TRBV18|TRBD2|NA|TRBJ2-5|14
CASRTSGVQETQYF
TGTGCCAGCCGGACTAGCGGAGTCCAAGAGACCCAGTACTTC
>TRBV6-6|NA|NA|TRBJ1-2|16
CASSYSKRDPSYGYTF
TGTGCCAGCAGTTACTCTAAAAGGGATCCCTCCTATGGCTACACCTTC
>TRBV28|TRBD2|NA|TRBJ2-2|16
CASSPTLAGVSGELFF
TGTGCCAGCAGCCCTACACTAGCGGGAGTATCCGGGGAGCTGTTTTTT